These T cell receptor beta chains were read from a single sample in a study of OX40 agonist ivuxolimab in advanced cancers. This table comes from immunoSEQ multiplex PCR, and its TCRdb copy is limited to in-frame clones, with some not included. Among tens of thousands of clones listed, about 88% were seen once. The sample in question was CD4+ or CD8+ T cells sorted from blood, obtained in a trial of the OX40 agonist ivuxolimab. The receptors were sampled from an adult with an advanced solid tumor such as melanoma, head and neck, liver or kidney cancer. Both conserved end residues are part of each CDR3. D genes are given only for firm matches. The listing skips clone size in some rows; elsewhere it reads once, few, many or a size class.

abundance,d_gene,len,j_gene,v_gene,CDR3aa,CDR3nt
-,-,16,TRBJ1-4,TRBV2,CASSESEGGTNEKLFF,TGTGCCAGCAGTGAGTCAGAGGGTGGCACTAATGAAAAACTGTTTTTT
-,TRBD1,14,TRBJ1-3,TRBV28,CASSSGQGAYTIYF,TGTGCCAGCAGTTCGGGACAGGGGGCGTACACCATATATTTT
-,-,13,TRBJ1-4,TRBV21-1,CASIIGQGEKLFF,TGTGCCAGCATCATAGGACAGGGGGAAAAACTGTTTTTT
-,-,13,TRBJ2-7,TRBV28,CASRGSGTYEQYF,TGTGCCAGCAGGGGGAGTGGTACCTACGAGCAGTACTTC
-,-,14,TRBJ2-7,TRBV7-9,CASSLPNLVYEQYF,TGTGCCAGCAGCTTACCGAATCTCGTTTACGAGCAGTACTTC
-,TRBD1,14,TRBJ1-1,TRBV2,CATGTGVGPTEAFF,TGTGCCACCGGGACAGGGGTGGGACCCACTGAAGCTTTCTTT
-,-,15,TRBJ2-2,TRBV7-3,CASSPNPRDTGELFF,TGTGCCAGCAGCCCAAATCCTCGTGACACCGGGGAGCTGTTTTTT
once,-,15,TRBJ1-1,TRBV6-1,CASSPSRALGTEAFF,TGTGCCAGCAGTCCGTCTCGGGCGCTTGGCACTGAAGCTTTCTTT
-,-,16,TRBJ2-1,TRBV9,CASSVRGQSSYNEQFF,TGTGCCAGCAGCGTAAGAGGGCAGAGCTCCTACAATGAGCAGTTCTTC
-,-,15,TRBJ1-5,TRBV28,CASSLTGYSNQPQHF,TGTGCCAGCAGTTTAACAGGGTATAGCAATCAGCCCCAGCATTTT
once,-,16,TRBJ2-3,TRBV10-3,CAISEGMGYGTDTQYF,TGTGCCATCAGTGAGGGGATGGGGTATGGCACAGATACGCAGTATTTT
-,-,15,TRBJ2-1,TRBV28,CASSHRLRGRNEQFF,TGTGCCAGCAGTCACCGTCTGAGGGGAAGGAATGAGCAGTTCTTC
-,-,17,TRBJ2-3,TRBV2,CASSERLTWLGTDTQYF,TGTGCCAGCAGTGAAAGGTTGACCTGGCTCGGCACAGATACGCAGTATTTT
-,-,14,TRBJ2-7,TRBV11-1,CASSLIQGPYEQYF,TGTGCCAGCAGCTTAATCCAGGGACCCTACGAGCAGTACTTC
-,-,13,TRBJ1-2,TRBV5-6,CASSSGVPYGYTF,TGTGCCAGCAGCTCAGGGGTCCCCTATGGCTACACCTTC
-,-,14,TRBJ1-4,TRBV18,CASSPAGRDEKLFF,TGTGCCAGCTCGCCGGCAGGCAGAGATGAAAAACTGTTTTTT
-,-,11,TRBJ2-1,TRBV28,CASSLNLEQFF,TGTGCCAGCAGTTTAAACCTTGAGCAGTTCTTC
once,-,13,TRBJ2-5,TRBV7-2,CASSRRVQETQYF,TGTGCCAGCAGCCGTCGGGTGCAAGAGACCCAGTACTTC
-,-,14,TRBJ1-5,TRBV28,CASSPRTNNQPQHF,TGTGCCAGCAGCCCCAGGACCAATAATCAGCCCCAGCATTTT
-,-,15,TRBJ1-3,TRBV9,CASSVDGGSGNTIYF,TGTGCCAGCAGCGTAGACGGCGGCTCTGGAAACACCATATATTTT
-,TRBD1,15,TRBJ1-1,TRBV28,CASSPTGGAVAEAFF,TGTGCCAGCAGCCCGACAGGGGGAGCGGTTGCTGAAGCTTTCTTT
-,-,13,TRBJ2-7,TRBV7-2,CASSLLPTYEQYF,TGTGCCAGCAGCTTACTCCCGACCTACGAGCAGTACTTC
-,TRBD1,12,TRBJ2-2,TRBV29-1,CSARQGSGELFF,TGCAGCGCCCGACAGGGTTCCGGGGAGCTGTTTTTT
few,TRBD1,17,TRBJ2-2,TRBV15,CATSRRTGWWNTGELFF,TGTGCCACCAGCAGGAGGACAGGATGGTGGAACACCGGGGAGCTGTTTTTT
-,TRBD2,15,TRBJ2-3,TRBV6-5,CASSQLASITDTQYF,TGTGCCAGCAGTCAACTAGCGTCCATCACAGATACGCAGTATTTT
-,TRBD2,13,TRBJ2-7,TRBV29-1,CSALGLAGAEQYF,TGCAGCGCCTTGGGACTAGCGGGAGCCGAGCAGTACTTC
-,TRBD1,14,TRBJ2-3,TRBV29-1,CSVQSAGGPDTQYF,TGCAGCGTGCAAAGTGCAGGGGGCCCAGATACGCAGTATTTT
-,-,12,TRBJ1-2,TRBV7-2,CASPGGAGGYTF,TGTGCCAGCCCGGGGGGCGCCGGTGGCTACACCTTC
once,-,12,TRBJ2-1,TRBV7-8,CASSLQLNEQFF,TGTGCCAGCAGCTTACAGCTCAATGAGCAGTTCTTC
few,TRBD2,18,TRBJ2-2,TRBV4-1,CASSQGGLASSVPGELFF,TGCGCCAGCAGCCAAGGGGGACTAGCTTCTTCGGTACCCGGGGAGCTGTTTTTT
-,-,15,TRBJ1-2,TRBV19,CASNRADLNPYGYTF,TGTGCCAGTAATCGGGCCGACCTGAACCCCTATGGCTACACCTTC
-,-,15,TRBJ2-7,TRBV11-2,CASSFNRDRSYEQYF,TGTGCCAGCAGCTTTAACAGGGACCGTTCCTACGAGCAGTACTTC
-,TRBD1,14,TRBJ2-7,TRBV28,CASSLLGGAYEQYF,TGTGCCAGCAGTCTACTAGGGGGCGCCTACGAGCAGTACTTC
-,-,13,TRBJ1-2,TRBV27,CASRRLDYYGYTF,TGTGCCTCGCGGAGGCTAGACTACTATGGCTACACCTTC
-,-,13,TRBJ2-7,TRBV12-5,CASGTGPTYEQYF,TGTGCTAGTGGCACAGGACCAACCTACGAGCAGTACTTC
-,TRBD1,13,TRBJ1-5,TRBV19,CASTTGTDQPQHF,TGTGCCAGCACCACAGGGACAGACCAGCCCCAGCATTTT
-,TRBD2,16,TRBJ2-5,TRBV5-1,CASSYGTSGRQKTQYF,TGCGCCAGCAGCTACGGGACTAGCGGGAGGCAAAAGACCCAGTACTTC
-,-,16,TRBJ2-7,TRBV4-2,CASSQLTSRYSYEQYF,TGTGCCAGCAGCCAACTAACTAGCAGGTACTCCTACGAGCAGTACTTC
-,TRBD1,15,TRBJ2-7,TRBV18,CASSRGTGEAYEQYF,TGTGCCAGCTCACGAGGGACAGGGGAGGCCTACGAGCAGTACTTC
few,-,15,TRBJ1-5,TRBV6-1,CASSPKPYSNQPQHF,TGTGCCAGCAGCCCAAAACCCTATAGCAATCAGCCCCAGCATTTT
-,-,13,TRBJ2-3,TRBV6-6,CAISYSPDGTQYF,TGTGCCATCAGTTACTCCCCCGACGGTACGCAGTATTTT
-,TRBD1,15,TRBJ1-5,TRBV6-1,CASRGQGAVAQPQHF,TGTGCCAGCAGGGGACAGGGCGCGGTGGCTCAGCCCCAGCATTTT
-,TRBD2,15,TRBJ2-7,TRBV7-2,CASSYTSASSYEQYF,TGTGCCAGCAGTTATACTAGCGCGAGCTCCTACGAGCAGTACTTC
-,-,13,TRBJ1-2,TRBV28,CASSPPRGYGYTF,TGTGCCAGCAGTCCTCCGCGGGGTTATGGCTACACCTTC
-,-,13,TRBJ1-1,TRBV10-3,CAISPDHSTTAFF,TGTGCCATCAGCCCGGATCATTCAACGACGGCTTTCTTT